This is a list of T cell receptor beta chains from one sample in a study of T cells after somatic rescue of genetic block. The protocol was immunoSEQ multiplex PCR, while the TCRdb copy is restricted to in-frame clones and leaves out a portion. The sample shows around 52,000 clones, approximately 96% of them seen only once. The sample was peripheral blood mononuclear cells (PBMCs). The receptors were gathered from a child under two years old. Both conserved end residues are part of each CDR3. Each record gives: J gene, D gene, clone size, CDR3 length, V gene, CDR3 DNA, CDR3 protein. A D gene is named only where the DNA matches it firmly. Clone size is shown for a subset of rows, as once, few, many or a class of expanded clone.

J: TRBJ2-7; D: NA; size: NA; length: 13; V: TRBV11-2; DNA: TGTGCCAGCAGCTGGGACACTGCCTACGAGCAGTACTTC; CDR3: CASSWDTAYEQYF
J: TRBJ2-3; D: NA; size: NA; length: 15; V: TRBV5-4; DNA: TGTGCCAGCAGCTTGGCCGGAAGAAGCACAGATACGCAGTATTTT; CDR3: CASSLAGRSTDTQYF
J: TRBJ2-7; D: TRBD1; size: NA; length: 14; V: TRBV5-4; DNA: TGTGCCAGCAGTACCGGGACAGGGGGCGAGGAGCAGTACTTC; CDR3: CASSTGTGGEEQYF
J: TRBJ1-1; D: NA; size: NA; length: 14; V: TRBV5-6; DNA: TGTGCCAGCAGCTTGGGGGCCAGGGTAACTGAAGCTTTCTTT; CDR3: CASSLGARVTEAFF
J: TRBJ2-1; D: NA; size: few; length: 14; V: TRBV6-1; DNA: TGTGCCAGCAGTAGGGGGGTCCCGGGCTATGAGCAGTTCTTC; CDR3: CASSRGVPGYEQFF
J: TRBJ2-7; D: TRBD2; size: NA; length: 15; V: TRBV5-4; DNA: TGTGCCAGCAGCCAAGATGGAGGACTAGCGGAAGAGCAGTACTTC; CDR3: CASSQDGGLAEEQYF
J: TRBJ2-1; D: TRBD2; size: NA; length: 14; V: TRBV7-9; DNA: TGTGCCAGCAGCTTAGCGGGAGGGTACAATGAGCAGTTCTTC; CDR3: CASSLAGGYNEQFF
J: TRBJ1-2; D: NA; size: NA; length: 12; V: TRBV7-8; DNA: TGTGCCAGCAGCTTAGATATCCGGGACTACACCTTC; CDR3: CASSLDIRDYTF
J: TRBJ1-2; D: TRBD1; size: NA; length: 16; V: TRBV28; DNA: TGTGCCAGCAGTCTAGTACCGGGACAGGGGGAGTATGGCTACACCTTC; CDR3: CASSLVPGQGEYGYTF
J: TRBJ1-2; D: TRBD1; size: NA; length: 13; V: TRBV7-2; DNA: TGTGCCAGCAGCTGGACAGGGGGCTATGGCTACACCTTC; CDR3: CASSWTGGYGYTF
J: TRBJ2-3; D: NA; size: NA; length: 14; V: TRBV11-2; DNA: TGTGCCAGCAGCTTAGGGACTAGCACAGATACGCAGTATTTT; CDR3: CASSLGTSTDTQYF
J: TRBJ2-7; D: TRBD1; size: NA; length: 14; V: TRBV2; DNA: TGTGCCAGCAGCGGACAGGCCCTGTCTTACGAGCAGTACTTC; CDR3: CASSGQALSYEQYF
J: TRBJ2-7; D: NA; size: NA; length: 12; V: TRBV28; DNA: TGTGCCAGCAGACTCACCACCTACGAGCAGTACTTC; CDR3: CASRLTTYEQYF
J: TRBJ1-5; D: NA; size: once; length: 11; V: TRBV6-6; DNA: TGTGCCAGCAGTTTAAATCAGCCCCAGCATTTT; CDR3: CASSLNQPQHF
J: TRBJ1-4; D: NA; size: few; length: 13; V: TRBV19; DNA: TGTGCCAGTAGTACAGCAACTAATGAAAAACTGTTTTTT; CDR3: CASSTATNEKLFF
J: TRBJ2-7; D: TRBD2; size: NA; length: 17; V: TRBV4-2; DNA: TGTGCCAGCAGCGCCGGACTAGCGGGAGCAAGGAAGGACGAGCAGTACTTC; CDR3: CASSAGLAGARKDEQYF
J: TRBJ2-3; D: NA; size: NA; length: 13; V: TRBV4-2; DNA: TGTGCCAGCAGCCAAAGCCAGACAGATACGCAGTATTTT; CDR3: CASSQSQTDTQYF
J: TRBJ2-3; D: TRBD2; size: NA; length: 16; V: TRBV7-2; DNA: TGTGCCAGCAGCTTAGGGCTAGCGGGAGGCACAGATACGCAGTATTTT; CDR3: CASSLGLAGGTDTQYF
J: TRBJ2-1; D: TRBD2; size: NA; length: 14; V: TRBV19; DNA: TGTGCCAGTAGTAGCGGGAGGGCCGGAAATGAGCAGTTCTTC; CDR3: CASSSGRAGNEQFF
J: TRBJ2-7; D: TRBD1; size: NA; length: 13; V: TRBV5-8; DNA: TGTGCCAGCAGCTACCAGGGGGCATACGAGCAGTACTTC; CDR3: CASSYQGAYEQYF
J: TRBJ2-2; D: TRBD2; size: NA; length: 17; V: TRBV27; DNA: TGTGCCAGCAGGCAGGGACTAGCGGGAGCGAACACCGGGGAGCTGTTTTTT; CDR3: CASRQGLAGANTGELFF
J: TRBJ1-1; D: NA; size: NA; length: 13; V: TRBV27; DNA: TGTGCCAGCAGTTTAGGGGGGGGCACTGAAGCTTTCTTT; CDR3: CASSLGGGTEAFF
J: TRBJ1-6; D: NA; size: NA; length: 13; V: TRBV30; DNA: TGTGCCTGGAGTGGCTCCTATAATTCACCCCTCCACTTT; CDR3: CAWSGSYNSPLHF
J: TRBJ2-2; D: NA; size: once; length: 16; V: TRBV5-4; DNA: TGTGCCAGCAGCTTCCCAGACAGGAGGAACACCGGGGAGCTGTTTTTT; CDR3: CASSFPDRRNTGELFF
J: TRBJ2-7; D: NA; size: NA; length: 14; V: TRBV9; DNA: TGTGCCAGCAGCGCAGCGGGACACTTCTACGAGCAGTACTTC; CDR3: CASSAAGHFYEQYF